This T cell receptor beta chain was found in a study of blood T cell repertoires in COVID-19. TCRdb keeps only in-frame clones here, not all; method: immunoSEQ multiplex PCR. This table has around 110,000 clones, roughly 88% appearing once. Between the trimmed V and J ends, which lost 4 bases and 4 bases, there was a span of 13 bases. Germline V gene sequence: CDR1 MDHEN, CDR2 SYDVKM. CDR3 length: 15 residues. V is TRBV28 and J is TRBJ2-2; D remains ambiguous. What was sequenced was peripheral blood. The receptor was isolated from a man aged 45 to 65 with active or convalescent COVID-19. The CDR3 protein is CASSSLRVGTGELFF. In DNA form, the CDR3 reads TGTGCCAGCAGTTCACTTCGGGTGGGCACCGGGGAGCTGTTTTTT.